These T cell receptor beta chains were read from a single sample in a study of Graves' ophthalmopathy and Graves' hyperthyroidism. A single record per CDR3 protein comes from TCRdb applying MiXCR to the multiplex PCR reads. The sample has around 1.1 million distinct CDR3 sequences, roughly 35% seen once; the top ten hold 11%. Input material: peripheral blood or thyroid tissue (not recorded which). The origin of the receptors is an adult man with Graves' hyperthyroidism. Both conserved end residues are part of each CDR3. A D gene is named only where the DNA matches it firmly. Expanded clones get a size class; other rows say once, few or many, or leave the size out.

v_call,d_call,j_call,clone_size,cdr3_aa,cdr3_nt
TRBV7-2,TRBD1,TRBJ2-7,many,CASSSRRTGAYEQYF,TGTGCCAGCAGCTCTCGACGGACAGGGGCCTACGAGCAGTACTTC
TRBV7-9,.,TRBJ2-7,many,CASSLLEPYYEQYF,TGTGCCAGCAGCTTACTGGAACCGTACTACGAGCAGTACTTC
TRBV7-2,.,TRBJ1-2,.,CASRLTGDRTSGYTF,TGTGCCAGCAGGTTGACAGGAGACCGAACTTCTGGCTACACCTTC
TRBV29-1,TRBD1,TRBJ1-3,.,CSLTGGYGNTIYF,TGCAGCTTAACAGGGGGATATGGAAACACCATATATTTT
TRBV20-1,TRBD2,TRBJ2-5,many,CSAIGPSGQETQYF,TGCAGTGCTATAGGCCCTAGCGGACAAGAGACCCAGTACTTC
TRBV28,.,TRBJ1-5,few,CASKPPVSYQPQHF,TGTGCCAGCAAGCCGCCAGTTAGTTATCAGCCCCAGCATTTT
TRBV29-1,.,TRBJ2-5,few,CSVAGTTQETQYF,TGCAGCGTCGCCGGGACAACCCAAGAGACCCAGTACTTC
TRBV6-1,TRBD1,TRBJ1-5,.,CASSALDRDQPQHF,TGTGCCAGCAGTGCACTGGACAGGGATCAGCCCCAGCATTTT
TRBV28,.,TRBJ2-5,few,CASSAQGGEETQYF,TGTGCCAGCAGTGCACAGGGAGGAGAAGAGACCCAGTACTTC
TRBV4-3,.,TRBJ2-7,many,CASSQGFDFYEQYF,TGCGCCAGCAGCCAAGGGTTCGACTTCTACGAGCAGTACTTC
TRBV19,.,TRBJ2-7,.,CASSIVTGYEQYF,TGTGCCAGTAGTATAGTGACGGGCTACGAGCAGTACTTC
TRBV9,.,TRBJ2-7,many,CASSVALTAINEQYF,TGTGCCAGCAGCGTAGCTCTCACGGCGATTAACGAGCAGTACTTC
TRBV20-1,.,TRBJ1-2,.,CSASHSGNYGYTF,TGCAGTGCTAGTCATTCAGGGAACTATGGCTACACCTTC
TRBV27,TRBD1,TRBJ2-7,.,CASRGQGIVDEQYF,TGTGCCAGCAGGGGACAGGGTATCGTAGACGAGCAGTACTTC
TRBV15,TRBD1,TRBJ1-2,.,CATSRVIGQGAGYTF,TGTGCCACCAGCAGAGTCATTGGACAGGGGGCTGGCTACACCTTC
TRBV10-3,.,TRBJ1-6,many,CAISDSLQGYNSPLHF,TGTGCCATCAGTGACTCACTTCAAGGGTACAATTCACCCCTCCACTTT
TRBV10-3,.,TRBJ2-7,many,CAISRDLSSYEQYF,TGTGCCATCAGCCGGGACTTGAGCTCCTACGAGCAGTACTTC
TRBV15,.,TRBJ1-5,.,CATSRDYSGKAQHF,TGTGCCACCAGCAGAGATTACTCAGGGAAGGCCCAGCATTTT
TRBV24-1,.,TRBJ2-5,many,CATRTSGEETQYF,TGTGCCACCAGGACCTCAGGGGAGGAGACCCAGTACTTC
TRBV9,TRBD1,TRBJ1-6,few,CASSGGDSYSPLHF,TGTGCCAGCAGCGGGGGGGACAGCTATTCACCCCTCCACTTT
TRBV18,.,TRBJ2-5,.,CASSPLRGETQYF,TGTGCCAGCTCACCGCTCAGGGGAGAGACCCAGTACTTC
TRBV28,.,TRBJ2-5,.,CASSLPSETQYF,TGTGCCAGCAGTTTACCATCGGAGACCCAGTACTTC
TRBV24-1,.,TRBJ1-5,many,CATSDKQLNQPQHF,TGTGCCACCAGTGATAAGCAACTCAATCAGCCCCAGCATTTT
TRBV15,.,TRBJ1-1,many,CATSRLPRVLAKDTEAFF,TGTGCCACCAGCAGACTACCCAGGGTATTGGCAAAGGACACTGAAGCTTTCTTT
TRBV2,.,TRBJ1-2,many,CASTRGYGYTF,TGTGCCAGCACCCGGGGCTATGGCTACACCTTC
TRBV11-2,.,TRBJ1-4,many,CASSFGVSGKLFF,TGTGCCAGCAGCTTTGGGGTTTCAGGAAAACTGTTTTTT
TRBV7-9,.,TRBJ1-4,few,CASSPQGGSGEKLFF,TGTGCCAGCAGCCCCCAAGGAGGGAGCGGTGAAAAACTGTTTTTT
TRBV15,TRBD1,TRBJ1-1,.,CATSRAGTGGRNTEAFF,TGTGCCACCAGCAGAGCAGGGACAGGAGGGCGTAACACTGAAGCTTTCTTT
TRBV7-2,.,TRBJ2-3,.,CASSLTSETPQYF,TGTGCCAGCAGCTTAACCTCCGAGACCCCGCAGTATTTT
TRBV19,TRBD2,TRBJ2-5,few,CASSIWPSGGQETQYF,TGTGCCAGTAGTATTTGGCCCAGCGGGGGGCAAGAGACCCAGTACTTC
TRBV14,.,TRBJ1-1,many,CASSQELGTRAFF,TGTGCCAGCAGCCAAGAACTAGGCACCCGAGCTTTCTTT
TRBV14,.,TRBJ2-7,many,CASSQELTAYEQYF,TGTGCCAGCAGCCAAGAATTGACAGCCTACGAGCAGTACTTC
TRBV29-1,.,TRBJ1-3,.,CSVGDTSSGNTIYF,TGCAGCGTCGGGGACACGAGCTCTGGAAACACCATATATTTT
TRBV20-1,.,TRBJ2-2,.,CSANQLVTRELFF,TGCAGTGCTAATCAGCTGGTTACCAGGGAGCTGTTTTTT
TRBV19,TRBD1,TRBJ2-7,.,CASAQTGITHEQYF,TGTGCCAGTGCCCAGACAGGGATAACCCACGAGCAGTACTTC
TRBV29-1,.,TRBJ2-2,many,CSVQRVGSTGELFF,TGCAGCGTTCAGAGGGTTGGAAGCACCGGGGAGCTGTTTTTT
TRBV5-5,.,TRBJ2-7,.,CASSLVPHEQYF,TGTGCCAGCAGCTTGGTTCCTCACGAGCAGTACTTC
TRBV7-2,.,TRBJ1-5,.,CASSLLLDTYQPQHF,TGTGCCAGCAGCCTTCTCTTGGACACATATCAGCCCCAGCATTTT
TRBV4-1,TRBD1,TRBJ2-7,.,CASSQPGQGVAPFTYEQYF,TGCGCCAGCAGCCAACCGGGACAGGGGGTCGCCCCCTTCACCTACGAGCAGTACTTC
TRBV20-1,TRBD2,TRBJ2-2,.,CSARDLGRGLNTGELFF,TGCAGTGCTAGAGATCTAGGGCGGGGACTAAACACCGGGGAGCTGTTTTTT
TRBV10-3,.,TRBJ2-5,many,CAISGLGETQYF,TGTGCCATCAGTGGTCTAGGGGAGACCCAGTACTTC
TRBV30,TRBD2,TRBJ2-5,.,CAWSVAGGPRETQYF,TGTGCCTGGAGTGTAGCGGGGGGGCCCAGGGAGACCCAGTACTTC
TRBV12-3/TRBV12-4,.,TRBJ1-4,few,CASSLSPPPNEKLFF,TGTGCCAGCAGTTTATCCCCCCCCCCTAATGAAAAACTGTTTTTT
TRBV4-1,.,TRBJ1-5,many,CASSQLIVQPQHF,TGCGCCAGCAGCCAATTGATTGTTCAGCCCCAGCATTTT
TRBV7-6,.,TRBJ2-7,.,CANRDLRAEQYF,TGTGCCAACCGGGACCTCAGGGCCGAGCAGTACTTC
TRBV10-3,TRBD2,TRBJ2-5,.,CAIRGSGSKETQYF,TGTGCCATCAGGGGTAGCGGGAGTAAAGAGACCCAGTACTTC
TRBV10-2,TRBD1,TRBJ2-7,.,CASSDSGQGGHEQYF,TGCGCCAGCAGTGACTCCGGACAGGGGGGCCACGAGCAGTACTTC